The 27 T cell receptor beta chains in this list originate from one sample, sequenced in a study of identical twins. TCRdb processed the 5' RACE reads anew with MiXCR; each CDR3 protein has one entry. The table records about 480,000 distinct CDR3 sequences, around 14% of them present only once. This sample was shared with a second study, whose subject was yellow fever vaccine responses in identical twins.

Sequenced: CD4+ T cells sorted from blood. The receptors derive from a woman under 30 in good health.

Written as DNA, the CDR3 is TGTGCCAGCAGCCCTCGTGTGAGCGGCTACGAGCAGTACTTC. Protein product: CASSPRVSGYEQYF. The chain combines TRBV7-2 with TRBJ2-7; D is perhaps TRBD2 (5 bases). Trimming left V 5 bases short and J 3 bases short, with 14 bases between. From germline, CDR1 is SGHTA and CDR2 FQGNSA. The CDR3 is 14 residues long.

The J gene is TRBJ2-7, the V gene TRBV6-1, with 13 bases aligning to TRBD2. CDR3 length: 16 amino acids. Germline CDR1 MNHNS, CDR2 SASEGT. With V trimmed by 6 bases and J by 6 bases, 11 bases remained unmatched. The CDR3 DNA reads TGTGCCAGCAGGAGTGTGGGACTAGCGGGATCTGGCGAGCAGTACTTC. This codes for CASRSVGLAGSGEQYF.

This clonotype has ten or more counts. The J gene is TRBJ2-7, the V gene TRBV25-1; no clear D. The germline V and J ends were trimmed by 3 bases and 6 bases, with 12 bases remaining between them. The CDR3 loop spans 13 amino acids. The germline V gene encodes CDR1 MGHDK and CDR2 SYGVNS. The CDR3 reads CASSDGVRSEQYF. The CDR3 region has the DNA TGTGCCAGCAGTGATGGAGTACGATCCGAGCAGTACTTC.

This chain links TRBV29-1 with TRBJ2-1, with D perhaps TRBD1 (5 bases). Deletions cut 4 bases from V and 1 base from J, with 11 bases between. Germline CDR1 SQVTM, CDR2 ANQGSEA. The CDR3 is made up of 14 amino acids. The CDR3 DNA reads TGCAGCGTTGGCCAGGGTCTATCCTACAATGAGCAGTTCTTC. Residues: CSVGQGLSYNEQFF.

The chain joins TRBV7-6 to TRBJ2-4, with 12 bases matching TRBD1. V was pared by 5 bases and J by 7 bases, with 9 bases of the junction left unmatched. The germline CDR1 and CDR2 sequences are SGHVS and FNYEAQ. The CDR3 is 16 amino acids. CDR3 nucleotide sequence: TGTGCCAGCAGCATGGCCGGGACAGGGGGCGGGAACATTCAGTACTTC. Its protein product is CASSMAGTGGGNIQYF.

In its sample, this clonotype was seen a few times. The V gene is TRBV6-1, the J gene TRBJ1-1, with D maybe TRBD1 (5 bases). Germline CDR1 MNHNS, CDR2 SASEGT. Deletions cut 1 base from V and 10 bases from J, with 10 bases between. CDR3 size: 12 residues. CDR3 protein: CASSEGTTGAFF. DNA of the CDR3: TGTGCCAGCAGTGAAGGGACAACGGGAGCTTTCTTT.

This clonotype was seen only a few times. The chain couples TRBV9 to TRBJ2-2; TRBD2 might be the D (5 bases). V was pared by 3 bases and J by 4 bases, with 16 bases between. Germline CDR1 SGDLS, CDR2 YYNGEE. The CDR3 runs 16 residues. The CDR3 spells CASSGNKAVATGELFF. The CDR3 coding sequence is TGTGCCAGCAGCGGTAACAAAGCGGTTGCCACCGGGGAGCTGTTTTTT.

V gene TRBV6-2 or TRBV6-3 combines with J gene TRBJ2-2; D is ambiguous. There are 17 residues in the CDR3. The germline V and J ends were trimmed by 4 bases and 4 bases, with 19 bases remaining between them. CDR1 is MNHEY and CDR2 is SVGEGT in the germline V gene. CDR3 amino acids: CASSWAGLKSGTGELFF. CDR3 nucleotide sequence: TGTGCCAGCAGTTGGGCCGGGCTGAAGTCGGGCACCGGGGAGCTGTTTTTT.

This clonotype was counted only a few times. DNA for the CDR3: TGTGCCAGCAGCCCCAACCCCGGGACTGGCACAGATACGCAGTATTTT. As protein: CASSPNPGTGTDTQYF. The rearrangement links TRBV7-3 to TRBJ2-3, with D tentatively TRBD2 (6 bases). CDR1 SGHTA and CDR2 FQGTGA come from the germline V gene. The CDR3 has 16 amino acids. V lost 5 bases and J 1 base, leaving 16 bases between the germline ends. Complete variable domain (other parts from reference TRBV7-3 and TRBJ2-3): GAGVSQTPSNKVTEKGKYVELRCDPISGHTALYWYRQSLGQGPEFLIYFQGTGAADDSGLPNDRFFAVRPEGSVSTLKIQRTERGDSAVYLCASSPNPGTGTDTQYFGPGTRLTVL.

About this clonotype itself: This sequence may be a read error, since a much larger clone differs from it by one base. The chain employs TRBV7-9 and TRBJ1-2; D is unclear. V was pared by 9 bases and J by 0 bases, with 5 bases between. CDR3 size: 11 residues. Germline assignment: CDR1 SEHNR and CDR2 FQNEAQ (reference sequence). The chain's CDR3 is CARSPNYGYTF. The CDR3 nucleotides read TGTGCCAGAAGCCCTAACTATGGCTACACCTTC. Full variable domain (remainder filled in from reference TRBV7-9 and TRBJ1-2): DTGVSQNPRHKITKRGQNVTFRCDPISEHNRLYWYRQTLGQGPEFLTYFQNEAQLEKSRLLSDRFSAERPKGSFSTLEIQRTEQGDSAMYLCARSPNYGYTFGSGTRLTVV.

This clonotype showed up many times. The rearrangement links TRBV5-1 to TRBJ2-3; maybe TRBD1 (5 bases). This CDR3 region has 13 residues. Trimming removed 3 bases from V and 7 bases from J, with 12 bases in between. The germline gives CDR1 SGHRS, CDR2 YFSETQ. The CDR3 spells CASSYSDSNTQYF. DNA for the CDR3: TGCGCCAGCAGCTACTCAGACAGTAATACGCAGTATTTT. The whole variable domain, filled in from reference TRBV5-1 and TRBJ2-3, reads KAGVTQTPRYLIKTRGQQVTLSCSPISGHRSVSWYQQTPGQGLQFLFEYFSETQRNKGNFPGRFSGRQFSNSRSEMNVSTLELGDSALYLCASSYSDSNTQYFGPGTRLTVL.

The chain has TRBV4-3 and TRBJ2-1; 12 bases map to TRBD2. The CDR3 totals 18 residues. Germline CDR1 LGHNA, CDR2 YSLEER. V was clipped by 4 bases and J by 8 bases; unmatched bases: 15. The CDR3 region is CASSRVGALAGGIDEQFF. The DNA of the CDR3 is TGCGCCAGCAGCCGTGTAGGGGCACTAGCGGGAGGTATCGATGAGCAGTTCTTC.

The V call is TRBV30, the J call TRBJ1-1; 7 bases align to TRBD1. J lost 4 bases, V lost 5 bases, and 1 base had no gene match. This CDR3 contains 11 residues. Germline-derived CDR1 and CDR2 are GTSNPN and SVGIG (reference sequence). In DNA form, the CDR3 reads TGTGCCTGGGCAGGGGGCACTGAAGCTTTCTTT. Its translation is CAWAGGTEAFF.

The CDR3 DNA reads TGCGCCAGCAGCAGCGACAGGGCGCCCTACGAGCAGTACTTC. Its translation is CASSSDRAPYEQYF. V and J are TRBV5-1 and TRBJ2-7, with 7 bases identical to TRBD1. CDR1 SGHRS and CDR2 YFSETQ come from the germline V gene. The CDR3 consists of 14 residues. Trimming took 4 bases from V and 2 from J; bases not matched to a gene: 6.

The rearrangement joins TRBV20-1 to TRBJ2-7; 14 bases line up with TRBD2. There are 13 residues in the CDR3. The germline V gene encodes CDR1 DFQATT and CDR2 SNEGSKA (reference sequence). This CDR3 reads CVIGLAGGYEQYF. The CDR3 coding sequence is TGCGTCATCGGACTAGCGGGAGGCTACGAGCAGTACTTC.

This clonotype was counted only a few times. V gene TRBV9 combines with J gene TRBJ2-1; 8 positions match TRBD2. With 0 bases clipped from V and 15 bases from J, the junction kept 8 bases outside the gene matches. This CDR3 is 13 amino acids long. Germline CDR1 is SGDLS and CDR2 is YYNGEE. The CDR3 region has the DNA TGTGCCAGCAGCGTAGCCCGGGAGGGCCGCCGGTTCTTC. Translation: CASSVAREGRRFF.

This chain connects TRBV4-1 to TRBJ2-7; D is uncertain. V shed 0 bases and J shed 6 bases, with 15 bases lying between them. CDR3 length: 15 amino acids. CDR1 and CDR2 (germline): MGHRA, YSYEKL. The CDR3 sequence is CASSQERVPPSEQYF. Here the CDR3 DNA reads TGCGCCAGCAGCCAAGAACGGGTACCCCCTTCCGAGCAGTACTTC.

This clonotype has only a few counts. CDR3 amino acids: CASSVDPPGQIYNEQFF. CDR3 in DNA: TGTGCCAGCAGCGTTGATCCACCCGGACAGATTTACAATGAGCAGTTCTTC. This chain connects TRBV9 to TRBJ2-1; weak D call: TRBD1 (6 bases). Germline loops: CDR1 SGDLS, CDR2 YYNGEE. The CDR3 spans 17 residues. With 2 bases removed from V and 4 bases from J, the gap between germline ends came to 19 bases.

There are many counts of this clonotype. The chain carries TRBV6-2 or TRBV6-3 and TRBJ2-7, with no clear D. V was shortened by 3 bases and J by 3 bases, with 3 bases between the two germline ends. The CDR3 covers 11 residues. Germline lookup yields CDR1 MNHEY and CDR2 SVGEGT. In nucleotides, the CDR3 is TGTGCCAGCAGTTATATCTACGAGCAGTACTTC. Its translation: CASSYIYEQYF.

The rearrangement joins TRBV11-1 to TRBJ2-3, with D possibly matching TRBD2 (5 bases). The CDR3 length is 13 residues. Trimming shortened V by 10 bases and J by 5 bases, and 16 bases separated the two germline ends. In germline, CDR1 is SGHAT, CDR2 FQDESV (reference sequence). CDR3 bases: TGTGCCACCACCCCCCCAGAGGGAGATACGCAGTATTTT. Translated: CATTPPEGDTQYF.

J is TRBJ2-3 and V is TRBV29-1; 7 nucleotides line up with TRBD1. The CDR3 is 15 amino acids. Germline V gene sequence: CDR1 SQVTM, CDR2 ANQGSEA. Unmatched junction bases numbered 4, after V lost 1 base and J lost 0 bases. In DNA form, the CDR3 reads TGCAGCGTTGAAGGACAGGGTGCTAGCACAGATACGCAGTATTTT. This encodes CSVEGQGASTDTQYF.

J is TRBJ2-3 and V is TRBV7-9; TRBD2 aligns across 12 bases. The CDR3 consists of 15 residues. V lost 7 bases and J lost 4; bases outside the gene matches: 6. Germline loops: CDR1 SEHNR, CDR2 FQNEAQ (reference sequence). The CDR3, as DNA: TGTGCCAGCACTAGCGGGGGGGCCTATCCAGATACGCAGTATTTT. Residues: CASTSGGAYPDTQYF.

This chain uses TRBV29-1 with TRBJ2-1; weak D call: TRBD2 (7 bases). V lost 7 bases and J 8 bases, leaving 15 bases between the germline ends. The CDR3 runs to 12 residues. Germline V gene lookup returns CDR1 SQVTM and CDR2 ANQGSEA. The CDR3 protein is CSGKGGGDEQFF. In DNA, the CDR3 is TGCAGCGGGAAAGGGGGGGGGGATGAGCAGTTCTTC.

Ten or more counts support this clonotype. The CDR3 region is CSVGMQKETQYF. The DNA of the CDR3 is TGCAGCGTTGGAATGCAGAAAGAGACCCAGTACTTC. This rearrangement joins TRBV29-1 to TRBJ2-5; D is undetermined. The CDR3 length is 12 residues. The V gene lost 4 bases and the J gene lost 3 bases, with 9 bases spanning the gap. The germline gives CDR1 SQVTM, CDR2 ANQGSEA.

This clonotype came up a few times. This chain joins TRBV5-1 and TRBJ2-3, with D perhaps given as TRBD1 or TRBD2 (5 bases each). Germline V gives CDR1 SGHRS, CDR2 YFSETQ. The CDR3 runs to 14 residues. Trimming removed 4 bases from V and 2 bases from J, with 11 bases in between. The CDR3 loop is CASSMGVYTDTQYF. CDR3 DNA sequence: TGCGCCAGCAGCATGGGGGTTTACACAGATACGCAGTATTTT.

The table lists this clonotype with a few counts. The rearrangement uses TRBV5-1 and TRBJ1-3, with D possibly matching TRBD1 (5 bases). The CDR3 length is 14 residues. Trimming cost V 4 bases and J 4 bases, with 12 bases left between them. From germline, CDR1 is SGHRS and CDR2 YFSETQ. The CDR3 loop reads CASSVRDWGNTIYF. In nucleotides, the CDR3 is TGCGCCAGCAGCGTCCGGGACTGGGGAAACACCATATATTTT.

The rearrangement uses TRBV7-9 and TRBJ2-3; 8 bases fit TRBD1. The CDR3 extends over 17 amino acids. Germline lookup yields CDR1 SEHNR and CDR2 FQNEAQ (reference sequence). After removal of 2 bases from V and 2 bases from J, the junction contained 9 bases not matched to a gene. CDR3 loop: CASSLPIGTGLTDTQYF. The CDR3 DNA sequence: TGTGCCAGCAGCTTACCTATTGGGACAGGCCTCACAGATACGCAGTATTTT.